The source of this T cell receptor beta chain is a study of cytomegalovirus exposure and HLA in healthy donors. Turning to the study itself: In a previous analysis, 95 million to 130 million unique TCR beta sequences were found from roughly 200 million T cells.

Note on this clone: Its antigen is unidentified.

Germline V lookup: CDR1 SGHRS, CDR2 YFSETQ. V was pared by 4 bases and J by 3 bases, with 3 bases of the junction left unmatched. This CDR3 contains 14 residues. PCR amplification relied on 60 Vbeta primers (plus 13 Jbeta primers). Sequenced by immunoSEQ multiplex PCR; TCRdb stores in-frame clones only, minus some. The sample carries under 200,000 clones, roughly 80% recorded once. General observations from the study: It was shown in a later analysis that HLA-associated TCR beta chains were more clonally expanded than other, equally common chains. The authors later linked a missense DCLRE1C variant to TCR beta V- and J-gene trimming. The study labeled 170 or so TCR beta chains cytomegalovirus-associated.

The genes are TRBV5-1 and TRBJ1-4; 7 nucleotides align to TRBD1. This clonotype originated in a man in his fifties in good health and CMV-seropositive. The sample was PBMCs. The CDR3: CASSTGTANEKLFF. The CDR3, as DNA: TGCGCCAGCAGCACCGGGACAGCTAATGAAAAACTGTTTTTT.